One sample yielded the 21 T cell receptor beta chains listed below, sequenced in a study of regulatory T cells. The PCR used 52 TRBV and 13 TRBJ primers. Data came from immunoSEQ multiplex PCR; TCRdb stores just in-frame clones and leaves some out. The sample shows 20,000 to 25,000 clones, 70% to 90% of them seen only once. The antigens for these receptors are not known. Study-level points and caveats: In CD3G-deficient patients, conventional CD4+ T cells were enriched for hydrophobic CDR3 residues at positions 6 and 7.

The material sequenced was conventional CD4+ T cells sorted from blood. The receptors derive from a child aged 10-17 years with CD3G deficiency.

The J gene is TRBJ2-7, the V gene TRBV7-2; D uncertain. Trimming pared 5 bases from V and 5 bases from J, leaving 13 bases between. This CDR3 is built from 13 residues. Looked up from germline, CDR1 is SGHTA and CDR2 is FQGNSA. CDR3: CASSRWTADEQYF. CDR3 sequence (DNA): TGTGCCAGCAGCCGTTGGACCGCCGACGAGCAGTACTTC.

The CDR3 nucleotides read TGTGCCAGCAGCTTAGGGTCCCCACAGGGGGCCCATGGCTACACCTTC. This sequence encodes CASSLGSPQGAHGYTF. V usage is TRBV7-9 and J usage is TRBJ1-2; TRBD1 matches at 9 bases. Germline lookup yields CDR1 SEHNR and CDR2 FQNEAQ (reference sequence). The CDR3 contains 16 residues. V lost 1 base to trimming and J lost 6 bases; unmatched junction nucleotides: 9.

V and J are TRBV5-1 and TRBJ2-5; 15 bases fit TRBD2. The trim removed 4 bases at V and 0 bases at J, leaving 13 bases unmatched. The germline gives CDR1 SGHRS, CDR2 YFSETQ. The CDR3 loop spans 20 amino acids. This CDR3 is CASSEEPGLAGGWYQETQYF. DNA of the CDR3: TGCGCCAGCAGCGAAGAACCGGGACTAGCGGGAGGTTGGTACCAAGAGACCCAGTACTTC. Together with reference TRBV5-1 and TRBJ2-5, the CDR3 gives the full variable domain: KAGVTQTPRYLIKTRGQQVTLSCSPISGHRSVSWYQQTPGQGLQFLFEYFSETQRNKGNFPGRFSGRQFSNSRSEMNVSTLELGDSALYLCASSEEPGLAGGWYQETQYFGPGTRLLVL.

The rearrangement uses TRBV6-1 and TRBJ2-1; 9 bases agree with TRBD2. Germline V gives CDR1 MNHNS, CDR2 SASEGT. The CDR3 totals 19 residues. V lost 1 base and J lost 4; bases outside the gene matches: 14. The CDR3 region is CASSEGNSGSHPKYNEQFF. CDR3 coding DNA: TGTGCCAGCAGTGAAGGGAATAGCGGGAGTCACCCGAAATACAATGAGCAGTTCTTC.

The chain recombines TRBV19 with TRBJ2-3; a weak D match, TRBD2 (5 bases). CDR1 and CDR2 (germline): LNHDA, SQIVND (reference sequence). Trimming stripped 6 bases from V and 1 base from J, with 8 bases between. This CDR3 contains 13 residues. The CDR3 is CASRAAGTDTQYF. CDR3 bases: TGTGCCAGTAGGGCAGCGGGCACAGATACGCAGTATTTT.

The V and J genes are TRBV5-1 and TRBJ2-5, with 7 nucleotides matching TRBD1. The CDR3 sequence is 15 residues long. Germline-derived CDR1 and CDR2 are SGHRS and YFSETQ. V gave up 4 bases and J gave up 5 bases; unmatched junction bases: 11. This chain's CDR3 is CASSPRGGFGETQYF. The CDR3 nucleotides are TGCGCCAGCAGCCCGAGAGGGGGCTTTGGGGAGACCCAGTACTTC.

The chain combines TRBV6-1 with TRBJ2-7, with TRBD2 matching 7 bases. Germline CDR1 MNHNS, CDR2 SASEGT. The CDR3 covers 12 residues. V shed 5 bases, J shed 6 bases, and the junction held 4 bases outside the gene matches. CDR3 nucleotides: TGTGCCAGCAGTCCTAGCGGCCTCGAGCAGTACTTC. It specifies CASSPSGLEQYF.

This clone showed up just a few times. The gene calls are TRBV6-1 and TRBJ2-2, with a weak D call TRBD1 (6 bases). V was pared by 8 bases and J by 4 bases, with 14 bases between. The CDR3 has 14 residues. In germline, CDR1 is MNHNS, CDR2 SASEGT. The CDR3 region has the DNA TGTGCCAGCGGGGGCTTCTATACCACCGGGGAGCTGTTTTTT. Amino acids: CASGGFYTTGELFF.

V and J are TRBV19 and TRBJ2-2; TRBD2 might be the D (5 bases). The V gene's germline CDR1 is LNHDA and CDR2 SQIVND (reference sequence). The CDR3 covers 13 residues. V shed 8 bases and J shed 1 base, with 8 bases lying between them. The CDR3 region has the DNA TGTGCCAGTTCGGACTGGAACACCGGGGAGCTGTTTTTT. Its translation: CASSDWNTGELFF.

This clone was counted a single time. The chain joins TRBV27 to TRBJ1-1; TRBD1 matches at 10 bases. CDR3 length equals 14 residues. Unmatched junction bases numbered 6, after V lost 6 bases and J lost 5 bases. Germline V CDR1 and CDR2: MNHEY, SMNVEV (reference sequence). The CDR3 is CASRRQGAGTEAFF. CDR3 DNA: TGTGCCAGCAGAAGACAGGGGGCGGGTACTGAAGCTTTCTTT.

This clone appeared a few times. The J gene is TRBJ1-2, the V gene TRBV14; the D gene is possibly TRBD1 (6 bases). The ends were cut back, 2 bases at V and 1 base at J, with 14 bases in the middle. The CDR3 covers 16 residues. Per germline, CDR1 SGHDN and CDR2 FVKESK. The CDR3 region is CASSQKRDKNNYGYTF. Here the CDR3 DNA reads TGTGCCAGCAGCCAAAAACGGGACAAAAATAACTATGGCTACACCTTC.

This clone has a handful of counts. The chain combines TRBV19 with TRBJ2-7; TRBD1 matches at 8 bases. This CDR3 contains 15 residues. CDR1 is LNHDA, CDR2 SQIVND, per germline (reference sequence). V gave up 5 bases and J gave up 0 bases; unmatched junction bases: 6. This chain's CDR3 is CASSARTGSSYEQYF. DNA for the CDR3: TGTGCCAGTAGTGCTCGGACAGGGAGCTCCTACGAGCAGTACTTC. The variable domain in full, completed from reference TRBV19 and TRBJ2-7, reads DGGITQSPKYLFRKEGQNVTLSCEQNLNHDAMYWYRQDPGQGLRLIYYSQIVNDFQKGDIAEGYSVSREKKESFPLTVTSAQKNPTAFYLCASSARTGSSYEQYFGPGTRLTVT.

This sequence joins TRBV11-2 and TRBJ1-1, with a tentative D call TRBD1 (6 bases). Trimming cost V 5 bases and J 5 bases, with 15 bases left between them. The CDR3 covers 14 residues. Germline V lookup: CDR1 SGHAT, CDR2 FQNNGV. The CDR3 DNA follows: TGTGCCAGCAGCCCCCGAGGGGGAGGAACTGAAGCTTTCTTT. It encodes CASSPRGGGTEAFF.

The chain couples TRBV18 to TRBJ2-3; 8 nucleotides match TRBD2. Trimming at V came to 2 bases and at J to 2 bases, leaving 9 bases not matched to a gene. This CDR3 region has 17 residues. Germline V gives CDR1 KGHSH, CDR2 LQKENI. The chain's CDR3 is CASSPRNLAGSTDTQYF. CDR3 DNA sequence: TGTGCCAGCTCACCAAGAAATCTAGCGGGCTCCACAGATACGCAGTATTTT.

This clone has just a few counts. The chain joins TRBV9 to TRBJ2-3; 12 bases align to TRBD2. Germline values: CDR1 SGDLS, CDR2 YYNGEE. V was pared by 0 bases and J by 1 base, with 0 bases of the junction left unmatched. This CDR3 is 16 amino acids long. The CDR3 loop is CASSVGLAGGTDTQYF. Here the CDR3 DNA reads TGTGCCAGCAGCGTAGGACTAGCGGGGGGCACAGATACGCAGTATTTT.

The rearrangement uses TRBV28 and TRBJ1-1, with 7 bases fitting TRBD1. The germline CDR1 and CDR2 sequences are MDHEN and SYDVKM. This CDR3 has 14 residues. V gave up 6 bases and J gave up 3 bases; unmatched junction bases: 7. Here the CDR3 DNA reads TGTGCCAGCAGGGCAGGGGGAGCTTACACTGAAGCTTTCTTT. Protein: CASRAGGAYTEAFF.

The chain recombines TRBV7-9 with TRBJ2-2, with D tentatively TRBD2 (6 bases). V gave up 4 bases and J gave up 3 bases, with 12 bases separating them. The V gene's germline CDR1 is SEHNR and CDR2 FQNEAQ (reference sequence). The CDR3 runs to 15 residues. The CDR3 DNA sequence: TGTGCCAGCAGCTACGGAGGGCCTCACACCGGGGAGCTGTTTTTT. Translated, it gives CASSYGGPHTGELFF.

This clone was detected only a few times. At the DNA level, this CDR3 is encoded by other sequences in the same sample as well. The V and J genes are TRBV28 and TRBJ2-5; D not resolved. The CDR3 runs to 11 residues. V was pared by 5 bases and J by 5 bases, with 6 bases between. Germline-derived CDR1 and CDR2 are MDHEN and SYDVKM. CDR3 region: CASSEHETQYF. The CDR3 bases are TGTGCCAGCAGTGAACATGAGACCCAGTACTTC. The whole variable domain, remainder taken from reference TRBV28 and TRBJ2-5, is DVKVTQSSRYLVKRTGEKVFLECVQDMDHENMFWYRQDPGLGLRLIYFSYDVKMKEKGDIPEGYSVSREKKERFSLILESASTNQTSMYLCASSEHETQYFGPGTRLLVL.

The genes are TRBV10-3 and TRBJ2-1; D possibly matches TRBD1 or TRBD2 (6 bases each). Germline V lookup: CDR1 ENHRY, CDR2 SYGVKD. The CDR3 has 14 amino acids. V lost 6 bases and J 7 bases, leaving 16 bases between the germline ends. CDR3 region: CAISSTPGANEQFF. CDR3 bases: TGTGCCATCAGCTCGACGCCGGGGGCAAATGAGCAGTTCTTC.

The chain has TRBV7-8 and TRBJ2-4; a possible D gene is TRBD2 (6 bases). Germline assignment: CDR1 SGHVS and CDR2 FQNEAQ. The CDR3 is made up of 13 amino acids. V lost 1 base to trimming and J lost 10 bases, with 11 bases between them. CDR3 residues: CASSLDSSAIQYF. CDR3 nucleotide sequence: TGTGCCAGCAGCTTAGACTCTAGCGCAATTCAGTACTTC.

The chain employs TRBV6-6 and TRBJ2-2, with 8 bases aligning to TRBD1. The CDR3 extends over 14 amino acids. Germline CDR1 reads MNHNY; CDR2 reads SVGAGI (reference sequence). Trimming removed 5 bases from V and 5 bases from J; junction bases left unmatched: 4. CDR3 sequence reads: CASSGQGRTGELFF. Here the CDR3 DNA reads TGTGCCAGCAGTGGACAGGGTCGAACCGGGGAGCTGTTTTTT.